This TCR beta chain was identified in a study of blood T cell repertoires in COVID-19. For the study at large: COVID-19 samples from acute and convalescent phases originated in the United States, Italy and Spain. T cells, B-cell-depleted T cells, or PBMCs supplied cDNA or gDNA.

V was pared by 6 bases and J by 5 bases, with 19 bases of the junction left unmatched. CDR1 SGHAT and CDR2 FQNNGV come from the germline V gene. The CDR3 is 17 amino acids. Authors' methods: Researchers report that nucleated cell counts were estimated from reference gene primer amplification. Generated by immunoSEQ multiplex PCR, the TCRdb table keeps only in-frame clones and is missing some. V and J calls and clone size are given by that table; D and trimming were obtained from the DNA. The sample records about 410,000 clones, 70% to 90% being singletons. The clonotype originates from a woman under 40 with active or convalescent COVID-19. Material: peripheral blood. The rearrangement uses TRBV11-2 and TRBJ2-7, with 7 nucleotides matching TRBD1. The CDR3 protein is CASSRKPGQIFSDEQYF. The DNA for the CDR3 is TGTGCCAGCAGTAGAAAACCGGGACAGATTTTCTCGGACGAGCAGTACTTC.